This record looks at one TCR beta chain sequence and its context. Its antigen is undetermined. The sample originates from a study of yellow fever vaccine responses in identical twins. Study findings and constraints: Twins' vaccine T cell responses reportedly seemed partly convergent and partly personalized.

Between the trimmed V and J ends, which lost 0 bases and 5 bases, there was a span of 9 bases. This CDR3 region has 14 residues. Germline-derived CDR1 and CDR2 are SGDLS and YYNGEE. TCRdb reprocessed the RT-PCR reads with MiXCR, giving one entry per CDR3 protein. Among fewer than 2,000 distinct CDR3 sequences listed, 88% were seen once. This sequence joins TRBV9 and TRBJ2-1; D may correspond to TRBD1 or TRBD2 (5 bases each). The sequenced sample was T cells from blood (PBMCs), unsorted or a sorted subset (not recorded which), obtained before or after yellow fever vaccination (not recorded which). This clonotype was sampled from a woman between 18 and 29 years old who received the yellow fever vaccine. CDR3 coding DNA: TGTGCCAGCAGCGTAGTGGGGGTTGACAATGAGCAGTTCTTC. It is translated as CASSVVGVDNEQFF.